This TCR beta chain was obtained from a study of blood T cell repertoires in COVID-19. The overall study: PBMCs, B-cell-depleted T cells, or T cells were the source of the cDNA or gDNA that made up the material.

Authors' analysis steps: Estimation of nucleated cell counts was performed using reference gene primer amplification. The protocol was immunoSEQ multiplex PCR, while the TCRdb copy is restricted to in-frame clones and leaves out a portion. V and J calls and clone size come straight from that table; D and trimming were deduced from the DNA. The sample holds about 130,000 clones; 85% to 90% are singletons and the top ten take 25% to 30%. This clone occurred once. The CDR3 has 14 amino acids. Between the trimmed V and J ends, which lost 8 bases and 3 bases, there was a span of 19 bases. The V gene's germline CDR1 is SQVTM and CDR2 ANQGSEA.

The receptor was isolated from a woman older than 75 with acute or convalescent COVID-19. J is TRBJ2-5 and V is TRBV29-1; maybe TRBD2 (7 bases). The sequencing input was peripheral blood. The CDR3 DNA follows: TGCAGCTTCTCTGGAGGGGGAGGGAAAGAGACCCAGTACTTC. It yields the protein CSFSGGGGKETQYF. Supplemented by reference TRBV29-1 and TRBJ2-5, the full variable domain reads SAVISQKPSRDICQRGTSLTIQCQVDSQVTMMFWYRQQPGQSLTLIATANQGSEATYESGFVIDKFPISRPNLTFSTLTVSNMSPEDSSIYLCSFSGGGGKETQYFGPGTRLLVL.